This is a list of T cell receptor beta chains from one sample in a study of control samples from healthy donors and cancer patients. Clones were read by immunoSEQ multiplex PCR, and TCRdb kept only the in-frame ones, dropping some. The sample shows roughly 40,000 clones, around 78% of them seen only once. The specimen was blood. These TCRs come from a man aged 55 to 70 in good health. Each CDR3 is given with its conserved first and last residue. The D gene is left open where the match is weak. Expanded clones get a size class; other rows say once, few or many, or leave the size out.

TRBJ2-5	TRBV19	NA	NA	TGTGCCAGTAGTGCTTGGGGGGCCGCCCAAGAGACCCAGTACTTC	CASSAWGAAQETQYF
TRBJ1-4	TRBV6-5	TRBD1	NA	TGTGCCAGCAGTCAGGGGGCGCTAAGTGAAAAACTGTTTTTT	CASSQGALSEKLFF
TRBJ2-7	TRBV7-9	NA	NA	TGTGCCAGCAGCTTACAGGGTTTGTCCTACGAGCAGTACTTC	CASSLQGLSYEQYF
TRBJ1-5	TRBV28	NA	NA	TGTGCCAGCAGTTCCATACAGGGTAGGAGCAATCAGCCCCAGCATTTT	CASSSIQGRSNQPQHF
TRBJ2-7	TRBV5-1	TRBD2	few	TGCGCCAGCAGCTTGGCAGCTAGCGGTACCTACGAGCAGTACTTC	CASSLAASGTYEQYF
TRBJ1-2	TRBV7-2	NA	medium-sized	TGTGCCAGCAGCTCGACGCCCGGGAGTGCCGGAGGGGGCTACACCTTC	CASSSTPGSAGGGYTF
TRBJ2-7	TRBV30	NA	NA	TGTGCCTGGAGTAGAGGGAGCGCCTACGAGCAGTACTTC	CAWSRGSAYEQYF
TRBJ2-7	TRBV6-2/TRBV6-3	NA	NA	TGTGCCAGCAGTTACTCGGGCGGAAAGGCCTACGAGCAGTACTTC	CASSYSGGKAYEQYF
TRBJ2-3	TRBV2	NA	NA	TGTGCTTCTGGGGGAGACTCTAGCACAGATACGCAGTATTTT	CASGGDSSTDTQYF
TRBJ1-1	TRBV9	TRBD1	NA	TGTGCCAGCAGCGATGGGACAGGGAACACTGAAGCTTTCTTT	CASSDGTGNTEAFF
TRBJ1-5	TRBV7-2	NA	NA	TGTGCCAGCAGCCTAAAGAATAGCAATCAGCCCCAGCATTTT	CASSLKNSNQPQHF
TRBJ2-7	TRBV19	TRBD2	NA	TGTGCCAGTAGTATTCTAGCGGGGGGTTCTAGCGAGCAGTACTTC	CASSILAGGSSEQYF
TRBJ1-5	TRBV19	TRBD1	NA	TGTGCCAGTAGTGGAGGACAGGGGAGCAATCAGCCCCAGCATTTT	CASSGGQGSNQPQHF
TRBJ1-1	TRBV14	NA	few	TGTGCCAGCAGCCTCCTAGGAGTGAACACTGAAGCTTTCTTT	CASSLLGVNTEAFF
TRBJ2-2	TRBV10-3	TRBD2	once	TGTGCCATCAGTGAGTCGACTAGCGGCACCGGGGAGCTGTTTTTT	CAISESTSGTGELFF
TRBJ2-5	TRBV6-1	NA	once	TGTGCCAGCAGTGCAAGATTTACAGGGTTAGATGAGGAAGAGACCCAGTACTTC	CASSARFTGLDEEETQYF
TRBJ1-6	TRBV2	TRBD1	NA	TGTGCCAGCGAAAAAGATTGGACAGGCCGCCTGAATAATTCACCCCTCCACTTT	CASEKDWTGRLNNSPLHF